A selection of T cell receptor beta chains follows, all from one sample in a study of early T cells in non-severe SARS-CoV-2 infection. TCRdb re-derived calls from the 5' RACE reads in MiXCR, one entry per CDR3 protein. The repertoire has about 40,000 distinct CDR3 sequences, 4.5% to 5% of them found once; the top ten carry around 4.9%. The specimen was whole blood. The receptors here all came from an adult who was a healthcare worker with PCR-confirmed SARS-CoV-2 infection or an uninfected control (not recorded which). CDR3s include the opening cysteine and the closing phenylalanine or tryptophan. D genes are given only for firm matches. Clone size is not always given. Where it is, it says once, few, many or a class for expanded clones.

cdr3_nt | cdr3_aa | v_call | d_call | j_call | clone_size
TGTGCCATCAAATCCTCCCCTGGCCAGGGCCGACCAGATACGCAGTATTTT | CAIKSSPGQGRPDTQYF | TRBV10-3 | NA | TRBJ2-3 | NA
TGTGCCAGCAGCCCAGACGGGGCGCCTAGCTTC | CASSPDGAPSF | TRBV7-2 | NA | TRBJ2-1 | many
TGTGCCAGCAGCTTGGGGACCGGGACAGGGGGTCACAATGAGCAGTTCTTC | CASSLGTGTGGHNEQFF | TRBV7-9 | TRBD1 | TRBJ2-1 | few
TGTGCCAGCAGACCTACTAGCGGCGATGAGCAGTTCTTC | CASRPTSGDEQFF | TRBV6-2/TRBV6-3 | TRBD2 | TRBJ2-1 | few
TGCGCCAGCAGCCAACTAGACTTCCCCTACAATGAGCAGTTCTTC | CASSQLDFPYNEQFF | TRBV4-3 | NA | TRBJ2-1 | NA
TGCAGTGCTAGAGATTTTACTAACGGGGAGCTGTTTTTT | CSARDFTNGELFF | TRBV20-1 | NA | TRBJ2-2 | few
TGCGCCAGCAGCTTGGGACAGGGTGGAAACACCATATATTTT | CASSLGQGGNTIYF | TRBV5-1 | TRBD1 | TRBJ1-3 | few
TGTGCCAGCAGTTTCAATAGCGGGAGCTACGAGCAGTACTTC | CASSFNSGSYEQYF | TRBV27 | TRBD2 | TRBJ2-7 | many
TGCGCCAGCAGCTTGGGACCGTTTGACTTCCAAGAGACCCAGTACTTC | CASSLGPFDFQETQYF | TRBV5-1 | NA | TRBJ2-5 | few
TGTGCCAGCAGCATCCGGGACAGGGGGTTTAGCGAGCAGTACTTC | CASSIRDRGFSEQYF | TRBV2 | TRBD1 | TRBJ2-7 | few
TGTGCCAGCAGCCCGGCGGGAGGGGGCCCCTACGAGCAGTACTTC | CASSPAGGGPYEQYF | TRBV3-1 | TRBD2 | TRBJ2-7 | few
TGTGCCAGCAGCTCGGGACAGTTCTACGAGCAGTACTTC | CASSSGQFYEQYF | TRBV7-6 | TRBD1 | TRBJ2-7 | many
TGTGCCAGCAGCGTTTACACAGATACGCAGTATTTT | CASSVYTDTQYF | TRBV9 | NA | TRBJ2-3 | many
TGCGCCAGCAGCTTGCTAGCGGGAACAGACTACGAGCAGTACTTC | CASSLLAGTDYEQYF | TRBV5-1 | TRBD2 | TRBJ2-7 | NA
TGCGCCAGCAGCTTGGTTACTAACTCCTACAATGAGCAGTTCTTC | CASSLVTNSYNEQFF | TRBV5-1 | NA | TRBJ2-1 | many
TGTGCCAGCAGTTTTGGCGGGGGTGGAGATACGCAGTATTTT | CASSFGGGGDTQYF | TRBV12-3/TRBV12-4 | TRBD2 | TRBJ2-3 | NA
TGTGCCAGCAGCCAAGGAGTCGGGACTAGCGGGAGTCCGGACATTCAGTACTTC | CASSQGVGTSGSPDIQYF | TRBV3-1 | TRBD2 | TRBJ2-4 | NA
TGTGCCAGCAAGCGATACCAGAACAGGGAAGATACGCAGTATTTT | CASKRYQNREDTQYF | TRBV27 | NA | TRBJ2-3 | NA
TGCGCCAGCAGCTTGAATCCCGACAGAAATAATTCACCCCTCCACTTT | CASSLNPDRNNSPLHF | TRBV5-1 | NA | TRBJ1-6 | NA
TGTGCCAGCAGTTACGGTCCAGTAGCTAGCACAGATACGCAGTATTTT | CASSYGPVASTDTQYF | TRBV6-2/TRBV6-3 | NA | TRBJ2-3 | many
TGTGCCAGCAGTTTAGGGGGTTTTCGCAGGATCTCGAGCACTGAAGCTTTCTTT | CASSLGGFRRISSTEAFF | TRBV12-3/TRBV12-4 | NA | TRBJ1-1 | many
TGTGCCAGCAGCTTACTTCGCGGGAGAACTAGGAATGAGCAGTTCTTC | CASSLLRGRTRNEQFF | TRBV11-2 | TRBD2 | TRBJ2-1 | many
TGTGCCAGCAGCTTTACTGGCGGGGATACGCAGTATTTT | CASSFTGGDTQYF | TRBV7-2 | NA | TRBJ2-3 | many
TGTGCCAGCAGTCTGGAAGGAGTAGTAGGGACTAGCGGGGCTAGCACAGATACGCAGTATTTT | CASSLEGVVGTSGASTDTQYF | TRBV28 | TRBD2 | TRBJ2-3 | many
TGCAGTGCTAGCTGGACTGCAAGGGCAGATACGCAGTATTTT | CSASWTARADTQYF | TRBV20-1 | NA | TRBJ2-3 | NA
TGTGCCTGGGGGGCCCGGGCCGCCAGAAACACCATATATTTT | CAWGARAARNTIYF | TRBV30 | NA | TRBJ1-3 | NA
TGCAGCGCTTTAGGACAGTTGAGCTCCTACGAGCAGTACTTC | CSALGQLSSYEQYF | TRBV29-1 | NA | TRBJ2-7 | many
TGTGCCAGCAGCTTAATGGCTAGCGGGAGCCACACCGAGCAGTTCTTC | CASSLMASGSHTEQFF | TRBV7-3 | TRBD2 | TRBJ2-1 | many
TGTGCCAGCAACCCAGGGACGGTGAAAGGCACAGATACGCAGTATTTT | CASNPGTVKGTDTQYF | TRBV27 | NA | TRBJ2-3 | NA
TGTGCCAGCAGCTTGGGGGAGAATCAGCCCCAGCATTTT | CASSLGENQPQHF | TRBV11-2 | NA | TRBJ1-5 | NA
TGTGCCAGCTCACTCTCTACAGGGGTCATTGAAAAACTGTTTTTT | CASSLSTGVIEKLFF | TRBV18 | TRBD1 | TRBJ1-4 | many
TGCGCCAGCAACCCGGGACAGGGACCTTCTAAGGACGAGCAGTACTTC | CASNPGQGPSKDEQYF | TRBV5-1 | TRBD1 | TRBJ2-7 | NA
TGTGCCAGCAGCCAAAACTTGCGGGAGCTTGCAGATACGCAGTATTTT | CASSQNLRELADTQYF | TRBV3-1 | TRBD2 | TRBJ2-3 | few
TGTGCCAGCAGCTTACCTACAGGAACCTACGAGCAGTACTTC | CASSLPTGTYEQYF | TRBV5-5 | NA | TRBJ2-7 | many
TGCAGCGTTGCTCGGGACCGGCAGACCCAGTACTTC | CSVARDRQTQYF | TRBV29-1 | NA | TRBJ2-5 | many
TGTGCCAGCAGTCCTAGCGGGGACTACAATGAGCAGTTCTTC | CASSPSGDYNEQFF | TRBV6-2/TRBV6-3 | TRBD2 | TRBJ2-1 | many
TGTGCCAGCAGCGTAGAGGGGACAGGGGGTTCGGTTGCGTACTTC | CASSVEGTGGSVAYF | TRBV9 | TRBD1 | TRBJ2-4 | few
TGTGCCAGCAGTTGGTCCAGGGGAAACGAGCAGTACTTC | CASSWSRGNEQYF | TRBV27 | NA | TRBJ2-7 | many
TGTGCCAGCATCTCGGGAGCGGGTGCCTCCTACAATGAGCAGTTCTTC | CASISGAGASYNEQFF | TRBV11-2 | NA | TRBJ2-1 | many
TGCGCCAGCAGCGATTTCGTCGAAGAGACCCAGTACTTC | CASSDFVEETQYF | TRBV5-1 | NA | TRBJ2-5 | many
TGTGCCAGCAGTCCCAGAAGTATAGTTTTTGGCTACACCTTC | CASSPRSIVFGYTF | TRBV28 | NA | TRBJ1-2 | few
TGCAGCGTTAGTTCAGGGGCGGATGGCTACACCTTC | CSVSSGADGYTF | TRBV29-1 | NA | TRBJ1-2 | few
TGTGCCAGCAGTATCCAGACAGGGGGTGAAGCTTTCTTT | CASSIQTGGEAFF | TRBV12-3/TRBV12-4 | TRBD1 | TRBJ1-1 | many
TGTGCCAGCAGCTTAGCGACGGGATGGAGCACTCATGAAAAACTGTTTTTT | CASSLATGWSTHEKLFF | TRBV7-9 | NA | TRBJ1-4 | many
TGTGCCAGCAGTTTGAGGGGATCTTATAATTCACCCCTCCACTTT | CASSLRGSYNSPLHF | TRBV27 | NA | TRBJ1-6 | many
TGTGCCAGCAGCTTCATTTCTGGGGGGGCGGATGAGCAGTTCTTC | CASSFISGGADEQFF | TRBV7-9 | NA | TRBJ2-1 | medium-sized
TGTGCCTGGACCCCGGACAGCTTCACAGATACGCAGTATTTT | CAWTPDSFTDTQYF | TRBV30 | NA | TRBJ2-3 | many
TGCAGCGTTGAGCGGTGGCAGGGAAGTGATGGCTACACCTTC | CSVERWQGSDGYTF | TRBV29-1 | NA | TRBJ1-2 | NA